This T cell receptor beta chain was recorded in a study of tumor-infiltrating lymphocytes in localized non-small cell lung cancer. V dropped 2 bases and J dropped 8; count of bases not matched to a gene: 9. This CDR3 region has 15 residues. Germline V lookup: CDR1 SGHRS, CDR2 YFSETQ. Produced via immunoSEQ multiplex PCR; TCRdb's table is partial and in-frame only. The sample has around 5,400 clones, around 80% seen once; the top ten hold approximately 9.8%. The sample was lung tumor tissue. This chain uses TRBV5-1 with TRBJ1-4; TRBD1 matches 7 bases. The origin of this receptor is a human donor with non-small cell lung cancer. CDR3 sequence reads: CASSFTGAYGEKLFF. The CDR3 nucleotides are TGCGCCAGCAGCTTCACAGGGGCGTATGGAGAAAAACTGTTTTTT.